This paragraph reports one T cell receptor (beta chain). This sample was taken from a study of blood T cell repertoires in COVID-19. Germline V gives CDR1 MNHEY, CDR2 SVGAGI. The CDR3 has 15 residues. V was cut by 6 bases and J by 5 bases, with 19 bases left in between. Profiled with immunoSEQ multiplex PCR; TCRdb holds only in-frame clones, not every one. The sample carries 120,000 or so clones, approximately 82% recorded once. What was sequenced was peripheral blood. The chain carries TRBV6-5 and TRBJ2-5; tentatively, D is TRBD1 (8 bases). The TCR was taken from a woman of 80 years or more with acute or convalescent COVID-19. The CDR3 DNA reads TGTGCCAGCAGCTACACAGGGGGGGGCTGGGAGACCCAGTACTTC. Protein sequence: CASSYTGGGWETQYF.